One sample yielded the 27 T cell receptor beta chains listed below, sequenced in a study of graft-versus-host responses after intestinal transplantation. The table came from immunoSEQ multiplex PCR; TCRdb's copy has only in-frame clones and leaves some out. The sample holds over 65,000 clones; approximately 92% are singletons and the top ten take roughly 0.7%. Sequencing used PBMCs, obtained 98 days after intestinal transplantation. These receptors were collected from a human patient who received an intestinal transplant, so some T cells may come from the graft donor.

V is TRBV18 and J is TRBJ1-1; TRBD1 agrees at 7 bases. This CDR3 comprises 12 residues. CDR1 is KGHSH and CDR2 is LQKENI in the germline V gene. The junction had 3 bases not matched to a gene; V was cut back by 5 bases and J by 6 bases. The CDR3 DNA follows: TGTGCCAGCTCATCACAGGGGTCTGAAGCTTTCTTT. It specifies CASSSQGSEAFF.

The J gene is TRBJ2-7, the V gene TRBV27; 8 bases map to TRBD2. V lost 3 bases and J lost 3; bases outside the gene matches: 7. Germline loops: CDR1 MNHEY, CDR2 SMNVEV (reference sequence). The CDR3 is made up of 15 amino acids. CDR3 sequence reads: CASSFGRRGDYEQYF. CDR3 DNA sequence: TGTGCCAGCAGTTTCGGTCGGCGGGGGGACTACGAGCAGTACTTC.

This chain joins TRBV11-2 and TRBJ2-7; D ambiguous. CDR3 length: 15 amino acids. V was pared by 5 bases and J by 2 bases, with 16 bases between. Germline V CDR1 and CDR2: SGHAT, FQNNGV. Written as DNA, the CDR3 is TGTGCCAGCAGCCCCCCCCTCCCTGAAGCCTACGAGCAGTACTTC. This translates into CASSPPLPEAYEQYF. Full variable domain (missing parts from reference TRBV11-2 and TRBJ2-7): EAGVAQSPRYKIIEKRQSVAFWCNPISGHATLYWYQQILGQGPKLLIQFQNNGVVDDSQLPKDRFSAERLKGVDSTLKIQPAKLEDSAVYLCASSPPLPEAYEQYFGPGTRLTVT.

The J gene is TRBJ2-7, the V gene TRBV11-2; the D gene is possibly TRBD2 (6 bases). V dropped 6 bases and J dropped 2 bases, with 17 bases sitting between them. Germline loops: CDR1 SGHAT, CDR2 FQNNGV. The CDR3 is made up of 15 amino acids. CDR3 DNA: TGTGCCAGCAGTCCGGAGGGCGGGCCAGCCTACGAGCAGTACTTC. It codes for CASSPEGGPAYEQYF.

The V call is TRBV5-1, the J call TRBJ1-6; 7 nucleotides agree with TRBD1. The junction had 1 base not matched to a gene; V was cut back by 1 base and J by 6 bases. The V gene's germline CDR1 is SGHRS and CDR2 YFSETQ. The CDR3 contains 14 residues. The CDR3, as DNA: TGCGCCAGCAGCTTGACAGGGGTTAATTCACCCCTCCACTTT. This translates into CASSLTGVNSPLHF.

This sequence joins TRBV2 and TRBJ2-7; D is tentatively TRBD1 or TRBD2 (5 bases each). Looked up from germline, CDR1 is SNHLY and CDR2 is FYNNEI. The V and J ends lost 6 bases and 10 bases respectively, with 13 bases between them. The CDR3 has 11 amino acids. DNA for the CDR3: TGTGCCAGCAGAGTCGGGACGGAACAGTACTTC. Its protein is CASRVGTEQYF. The full variable domain, with the rest looked up from reference TRBV2 and TRBJ2-7, is EPEVTQTPSHQVTQMGQEVILRCVPISNHLYFYWYRQILGQKVEFLVSFYNNEISEKSEIFDDQFSVERPDGSNFTLKIRSTKLEDSAMYFCASRVGTEQYFGPGTRLTVT.

V and J are TRBV10-3 and TRBJ2-7; D is tentatively TRBD1 or TRBD2 (5 bases each). V lost 8 bases, J lost 0 bases, and 8 bases lay in between. Germline V CDR1 and CDR2: ENHRY, SYGVKD. The CDR3 totals 12 residues. The CDR3 DNA reads as TGTGCCATCGGGACGGCCTCCTACGAGCAGTACTTC. Translation: CAIGTASYEQYF.

The gene calls are TRBV4-3 and TRBJ2-7; D uncertain. Germline-derived CDR1 and CDR2 are LGHNA and YSLEER. The CDR3 has 15 amino acids. V was clipped by 4 bases and J by 6 bases, with 19 bases between them. The CDR3 bases are TGCGCCAGCAGCCTCGACCGGGCTGCTTGGGCCGAGCAGTACTTC. Translating it yields CASSLDRAAWAEQYF.

The genes are TRBV6-5 and TRBJ2-1; 7 nucleotides line up with TRBD2. This CDR3 region has 16 residues. After removal of 4 bases from V and 3 bases from J, the junction contained 9 bases not matched to a gene. Germline loops: CDR1 MNHEY, CDR2 SVGAGI. The chain's CDR3 is CASSFSAGDFYNEQFF. CDR3 coding DNA: TGTGCCAGCAGTTTTTCGGCGGGGGATTTCTACAATGAGCAGTTCTTC.

The V gene is TRBV5-1, the J gene TRBJ2-2; 8 bases line up with TRBD2. With 0 bases clipped from V and 1 base from J, the junction kept 11 bases outside the gene matches. The CDR3 contains 19 residues. Germline values: CDR1 SGHRS, CDR2 YFSETQ. CDR3 nucleotide sequence: TGCGCCAGCAGCTTGGGAGCGAGGTTTAGCGGGGTGAACACCGGGGAGCTGTTTTTT. Its translation is CASSLGARFSGVNTGELFF.

V usage is TRBV5-1 and J usage is TRBJ1-2; D perhaps matches TRBD1 (5 bases). Germline V gene sequence: CDR1 SGHRS, CDR2 YFSETQ. V was clipped by 0 bases and J by 6 bases, with 18 bases between them. The CDR3 consists of 16 residues. Here the CDR3 reads CASSLEGVRVVNGYTF. In DNA form, the CDR3 reads TGCGCCAGCAGCTTGGAAGGTGTCAGGGTAGTTAATGGCTACACCTTC.

The chain couples TRBV29-1 to TRBJ2-2; no reliable D call. With 2 bases removed from V and 4 bases from J, the gap between germline ends came to 8 bases. Germline values: CDR1 SQVTM, CDR2 ANQGSEA. This CDR3 has 13 amino acids. The CDR3 DNA reads TGCAGCGTTGAAAGGATTTCCACCGGGGAGCTGTTTTTT. Amino acid sequence: CSVERISTGELFF.

A note on this clone: The germline gene is not matched at one end of the junction; a read error may be the cause. The rearrangement uses TRBV29-1 and TRBJ2-3, with D unclear. CDR1 is SQVTM, CDR2 ANQGSEA, per germline. This CDR3 spans 14 amino acids. CDR3 nucleotides: TGCAGCGTAGAAGCCCAAGGGCCCGCAGATACGCAGTATTTT. It is translated as CSVEAQGPADTQYF.

With respect to this clone: Other DNA sequences from this sample encode an identical CDR3 as well. The chain carries TRBV5-1 and TRBJ1-1; D is ambiguous. Germline V gene lookup returns CDR1 SGHRS and CDR2 YFSETQ. This CDR3 comprises 13 residues. Trimming took off 0 bases at V and 2 bases at J, with 5 bases between the two ends. CDR3 DNA: TGCGCCAGCAGCTTGGGAGGAAACACTGAAGCTTTCTTT. The encoded protein is CASSLGGNTEAFF.

The chain carries TRBV10-3 and TRBJ2-2; 14 bases are a match to TRBD2. The CDR3 runs 18 residues. Trimming cost V 4 bases and J 3 bases; bases outside gene matches: 7. The germline CDR1 and CDR2 sequences are ENHRY and SYGVKD. CDR3 bases: TGTGCCATCAGTGCCAGGACTAGCGGGGGGCCCTACACCGGGGAGCTGTTTTTT. It encodes CAISARTSGGPYTGELFF.

The chain carries TRBV5-4 and TRBJ2-5, with TRBD2 matching over 12 bases. CDR1 is SGHNT, CDR2 YYREEE, per germline (reference sequence). The CDR3 is 17 amino acids. The trim removed 3 bases at V and 4 bases at J, leaving 10 bases unmatched. Written as DNA, the CDR3 is TGTGCCAGCAGCTCACTAGCGGGAGGCTCCAAGATAGAGACCCAGTACTTC. It translates to CASSSLAGGSKIETQYF.

The CDR3 coding sequence is TGTGCCAGCAGCTCTCAGACTAGCTCGAGCACAGATACGCAGTATTTT. Its translation is CASSSQTSSSTDTQYF. This chain uses TRBV13 with TRBJ2-3; 7 bases agree with TRBD2. This CDR3 region has 16 residues. Germline CDR1 and CDR2: PRHDT and FYEKMQ (reference sequence). V was clipped by 4 bases and J by 0 bases; unmatched bases: 7.

V gene TRBV15 combines with J gene TRBJ2-4; D is ambiguous. The V end was cut by 0 bases, the J end by 8 bases, with 14 bases between. This CDR3 contains 15 residues. The germline CDR1 and CDR2 sequences are LNHNV and YYDKDF (reference sequence). As DNA, the CDR3 is TGTGCCACCAGCAGAGAGACCTGGACGTCGGACATTCAGTACTTC. This codes for CATSRETWTSDIQYF.

The chain carries TRBV5-1 and TRBJ2-3; TRBD2 matches 8 bases. The junction had 7 bases not matched to a gene; V was cut back by 1 base and J by 3 bases. The germline V gene encodes CDR1 SGHRS and CDR2 YFSETQ. CDR3 length: 16 amino acids. CDR3 residues: CASSLMSGGPTDTQYF. The CDR3 DNA reads TGCGCCAGCAGCTTGATGAGCGGGGGCCCAACAGATACGCAGTATTTT.

The chain recombines TRBV18 with TRBJ2-7, with no clear D. This CDR3 spans 12 amino acids. Germline V CDR1 and CDR2: KGHSH, LQKENI. V was pared by 5 bases and J by 0 bases, with 5 bases between. For the CDR3, the DNA is TGTGCCAGCTCAAGAAGCTCCTACGAGCAGTACTTC. Its protein is CASSRSSYEQYF.

Comments on this clone: Germline is not matched at one junction end, which may reflect a read error. This chain links TRBV6-5 with TRBJ2-7; the D gene is possibly TRBD2 (6 bases). The CDR3 totals 13 residues. Germline V CDR1 and CDR2: MNHEY, SVGAGI. The CDR3 DNA sequence: TGTGCCAGCAGTTGGCGGGACTCCGACGAGCAGTACTTC. This codes for CASSWRDSDEQYF.

The genes are TRBV4-1 and TRBJ1-2, with TRBD1 matching 7 bases. Germline V gives CDR1 MGHRA, CDR2 YSYEKL. The CDR3 covers 15 residues. Unmatched junction bases numbered 4, after V lost 0 bases and J lost 3 bases. CDR3 sequence (DNA): TGCGCCAGCAGCCAAGAAGAGACAGGGTACTATGGCTACACCTTC. It yields the protein CASSQEETGYYGYTF.

The gene calls are TRBV6-1 and TRBJ2-7; 13 positions agree with TRBD2. The CDR3 loop spans 15 amino acids. The ends lost 4 bases at V and 2 bases at J; junction bases unmatched: 2. CDR1 and CDR2 from the germline V gene are MNHNS and SASEGT. This chain's CDR3 is CASSATSGRAYEQYF. DNA of the CDR3: TGTGCCAGCAGTGCAACTAGCGGGAGGGCCTACGAGCAGTACTTC.

The CDR3 DNA follows: TGCGCCAGCAGCTTACTAGCGGGGCGAGGAGCAGATACGCAGTATTTT. This gives the protein CASSLLAGRGADTQYF. The genes are TRBV5-1 and TRBJ2-3; 10 nucleotides agree with TRBD2. CDR3 length equals 16 residues. CDR1 is SGHRS, CDR2 YFSETQ, per germline. V lost 2 bases and J lost 4; bases outside the gene matches: 7.

The chain has TRBV29-1 and TRBJ1-2; D is ambiguous. The CDR3 extends over 15 amino acids. Germline V gene data show CDR1 as SQVTM and CDR2 as ANQGSEA. Trimming removed 0 bases from V and 1 base from J, with 12 bases in between. This CDR3 reads CSVEELDGNNYGYTF. The CDR3 nucleotides are TGCAGCGTTGAAGAGCTGGACGGGAATAACTATGGCTACACCTTC.

The chain recombines TRBV4-1 with TRBJ2-2; unclear D gene. V shed 1 base and J shed 0 bases, with 6 bases lying between them. This CDR3 comprises 15 residues. Germline CDR1 and CDR2: MGHRA and YSYEKL. In DNA form, the CDR3 reads TGCGCCAGCAGCCAAGGGGTTCCGAACACCGGGGAGCTGTTTTTT. Its protein is CASSQGVPNTGELFF.

In this sample, this clone turned up once. V gene TRBV19 combines with J gene TRBJ2-3, with D perhaps matching TRBD2 (5 bases). V was shortened by 4 bases and J by 6 bases, with 14 bases between the two germline ends. The CDR3 length is 14 residues. Germline V gene data show CDR1 as LNHDA and CDR2 as SQIVND (reference sequence). The CDR3 DNA sequence: TGTGCCAGTAGTAGACGGGGAAGCTCGGATACGCAGTATTTT. Its translation is CASSRRGSSDTQYF. The full variable domain, in which reference TRBV19 and TRBJ2-3 provide the parts outside the CDR3, is DGGITQSPKYLFRKEGQNVTLSCEQNLNHDAMYWYRQDPGQGLRLIYYSQIVNDFQKGDIAEGYSVSREKKESFPLTVTSAQKNPTAFYLCASSRRGSSDTQYFGPGTRLTVL.